These 18 T cell receptor beta chains originate from one sample sequenced in a study of blood T cell repertoires in COVID-19 (dated by TCRdb to 2020 to 2021). Receptors were amplified or captured by the immunoSEQ multiplex PCR assay. Entries here come from immuneACCESS through TCRdb and include only in-frame sequences with V and J called. Some clones fail to appear in such tables; in the studies checked, an unresolved V gene covers under half of the shortfall, and the cause of the remainder is unknown. The sample table shows about 130,000 clones, and more than 70% are seen once. Clones ranked in the top ten supply 10% of the sample. The sequenced material came from peripheral blood. The receptors shown here come from a man aged 45 to 65 with acute or convalescent COVID-19.

This chain connects TRBV2 to TRBJ1-2, with D tentatively TRBD1 (5 bases). V lost 1 base to trimming and J lost 4 bases, with 10 bases between them. Germline V CDR1 and CDR2: SNHLY, FYNNEI. This CDR3 contains 14 residues. The CDR3 sequence: CASSEGGGIYGYTF. CDR3 DNA: TGTGCCAGCAGTGAAGGCGGGGGGATCTATGGCTACACCTTC.

V usage is TRBV28 and J usage is TRBJ1-6; D gene uncertain. The V gene's germline CDR1 is MDHEN and CDR2 SYDVKM. V was pared by 7 bases and J by 7 bases, with 14 bases between. CDR3 length equals 14 residues. The CDR3 sequence is CASNPVSQNSPLHF. DNA for the CDR3: TGTGCCAGCAACCCCGTATCTCAGAATTCACCCCTCCACTTT.

This chain joins TRBV7-9 and TRBJ1-5; TRBD1 matches 7 bases. The CDR3 is 14 residues long. J was trimmed by 3 bases and V by 6 bases; bases with no gene match: 5. In germline, CDR1 is SEHNR, CDR2 FQNEAQ (reference sequence). For the CDR3, the DNA is TGTGCCAGCAGAACTGACAGGGACAATCAGCCCCAGCATTTT. It translates to CASRTDRDNQPQHF.

This rearrangement joins TRBV6-1 to TRBJ2-4; unclear D gene. Deletions cut 1 base from V and 0 bases from J, with 10 bases between. From germline, CDR1 is MNHNS and CDR2 SASEGT. This CDR3 region has 16 residues. The CDR3 nucleotides read TGTGCCAGCAGTGAAGGAGGTTTCCTAGCCAAAAACATTCAGTACTTC. This translates into CASSEGGFLAKNIQYF.

This chain connects TRBV7-2 to TRBJ1-1, with 7 bases lining up with TRBD1. Trimming cost V 4 bases and J 2 bases; bases outside gene matches: 4. CDR3 length: 14 amino acids. Germline values: CDR1 SGHTA, CDR2 FQGNSA. CDR3 coding DNA: TGTGCCAGCAGCTACAACAGGGGCAACACTGAAGCTTTCTTT. The encoded protein is CASSYNRGNTEAFF.

The gene calls are TRBV18 and TRBJ1-1; 8 bases fit TRBD1. CDR1 and CDR2 from the germline V gene are KGHSH and LQKENI. Trimming cost V 3 bases and J 2 bases; bases outside gene matches: 11. CDR3 length: 17 residues. In DNA form, the CDR3 reads TGTGCCAGCTCACCTAAGATCCTGACAGGGGCAAACACTGAAGCTTTCTTT. Protein sequence: CASSPKILTGANTEAFF.

CDR3 DNA: TGCAGCGTTGAGGCCCCCCTCATTAGCACATGGGGAGTCTACGAGCAGTACTTC. Residues: CSVEAPLISTWGVYEQYF. This sequence joins TRBV29-1 and TRBJ2-7, with TRBD2 as a possible D gene (5 bases). The germline V and J ends were trimmed by 3 bases and 3 bases, with 27 bases remaining between them. The germline V gene encodes CDR1 SQVTM and CDR2 ANQGSEA. The CDR3 extends over 18 amino acids.

The chain employs TRBV5-1 and TRBJ2-1; TRBD2 matches 14 bases. The CDR3 contains 16 residues. Looked up from germline, CDR1 is SGHRS and CDR2 is YFSETQ. V dropped 3 bases and J dropped 8; count of bases not matched to a gene: 7. The CDR3: CASSSRLAGGLDEQFF. The CDR3 region has the DNA TGCGCCAGCAGCTCACGACTAGCGGGAGGGTTGGATGAGCAGTTCTTC.

This clone was detected only once. V is TRBV27 and J is TRBJ2-7; a possible D gene is TRBD2 (6 bases). This CDR3 comprises 15 residues. CDR1 and CDR2 (germline): MNHEY, SMNVEV (reference sequence). Trimming removed 6 bases from V and 2 bases from J, with 17 bases in between. The CDR3 region has the DNA TGTGCCAGCAGCCGGGGGTCAGTGGGGACCTACGAGCAGTACTTC. It translates to CASSRGSVGTYEQYF.

This chain joins TRBV19 and TRBJ2-4; 8 nucleotides agree with TRBD2. With V trimmed by 10 bases and J by 5 bases, 10 bases remained unmatched. This CDR3 has 14 amino acids. CDR1 and CDR2 from the germline V gene are LNHDA and SQIVND (reference sequence). CDR3 amino acids: CATSRGGRENIQYF. The CDR3 bases are TGTGCCACTTCCCGGGGGGGACGCGAAAACATTCAGTACTTC.

The chain recombines TRBV5-1 with TRBJ2-3; 9 nucleotides line up with TRBD2. V shed 4 bases and J 6 bases; nucleotides not matched to a gene: 12. Looked up from germline, CDR1 is SGHRS and CDR2 is YFSETQ. The CDR3 length is 16 residues. The CDR3 sequence is CASSPGEAGGLDTQYF. DNA of the CDR3: TGCGCCAGCAGCCCCGGGGAAGCGGGAGGATTGGATACGCAGTATTTT.

The chain uses TRBV5-1 and TRBJ1-2, with TRBD1 as a possible D gene (5 bases). V dropped 4 bases and J dropped 5 bases, with 15 bases sitting between them. Germline assignment: CDR1 SGHRS and CDR2 YFSETQ. The length of the CDR3 is 14 residues. The CDR3 coding sequence is TGCGCCAGCAGCGAGGACGGGGGACCATATGGCTACACCTTC. This gives the protein CASSEDGGPYGYTF.

The chain carries TRBV7-2 and TRBJ2-7; 9 bases fit TRBD2. Germline assignment: CDR1 SGHTA and CDR2 FQGNSA. V lost 8 bases, J lost 5 bases, and 13 bases stayed unmatched. The CDR3 consists of 15 residues. This chain's CDR3 is CASRLAGWIVHEQYF. In nucleotides, the CDR3 is TGTGCCAGCCGGCTAGCGGGATGGATCGTCCACGAGCAGTACTTC.

The chain uses TRBV20-1 and TRBJ2-5, with D possibly TRBD2 on 5 matching bases. Trimming took off 3 bases at V and 1 base at J, with 9 bases between the two ends. From germline, CDR1 is DFQATT and CDR2 SNEGSKA (reference sequence). The CDR3 extends over 13 amino acids. The CDR3 spells CSASRGPQETQYF. Written as DNA, the CDR3 is TGCAGTGCTAGTCGAGGGCCCCAAGAGACCCAGTACTTC.

The V call is TRBV12-5, the J call TRBJ2-7, with TRBD2 matching over 7 bases. The CDR3 is 16 residues long. V was pared by 2 bases and J by 4 bases, with 11 bases of the junction left unmatched. Germline CDR1 and CDR2: LGHNT and FRNRAP. CDR3 sequence (DNA): TGTGCTAGTGGTTTGATCAGGGAGGGTGCCATATACGAGCAGTACTTC. It yields the protein CASGLIREGAIYEQYF.

J is TRBJ1-3 and V is TRBV10-3; D possibly corresponds to TRBD1 (5 bases). V gave up 0 bases and J gave up 1 base, with 10 bases separating them. This CDR3 region has 16 residues. Germline assignment: CDR1 ENHRY and CDR2 SYGVKD. The CDR3 spells CAISESGLGSGNTIYF. The CDR3 DNA is TGTGCCATCAGTGAGTCGGGGCTAGGGTCTGGAAACACCATATATTTT.

This chain connects TRBV3-1 (or the pseudogene TRBV3-2) to TRBJ1-1; TRBD1 is a possible D gene (5 bases). This CDR3 has 15 amino acids. In germline, CDR1 is LGHDT, CDR2 YNNKEL (reference sequence). The V and J ends lost 4 bases and 1 base respectively, with 13 bases between them. CDR3 sequence (DNA): TGTGCCAGCAGCCGCCAGGGCAGCCCGAACACTGAAGCTTTCTTT. Amino acid sequence: CASSRQGSPNTEAFF.

The rearrangement joins TRBV5-1 to TRBJ1-1; D is uncertain. The CDR3 is 13 amino acids. From germline, CDR1 is SGHRS and CDR2 YFSETQ. V lost 0 bases and J lost 5, with 8 bases in between. The chain's CDR3 is CASSLGSFTEAFF. As DNA, the CDR3 is TGCGCCAGCAGCTTGGGGAGTTTTACTGAAGCTTTCTTT.